The 19 T cell receptor beta chains below were found in one sample sequenced in a study of blood T cell repertoires in COVID-19. Sequencing used immunoSEQ multiplex PCR; TCRdb keeps in-frame clones, though not all of them. The sample contains 110,000 to 150,000 clones, 79% of which appear only once. The source material was peripheral blood. These receptor sequences come from a middle-aged man with active or convalescent COVID-19.

This clone was seen a single time. A read error may produce the germline difference seen at one junction end. The chain couples TRBV7-7 to TRBJ2-1; TRBD2 agrees at 11 bases. The CDR3 is 16 amino acids. CDR1 and CDR2 (germline): SSHAT, FNYEAQ (reference sequence). CDR3 DNA: TGTGCTAGCAGCGTTCTAGCGGGAGGAACGTACAATGAGCAGTTCTTC. Protein product: CASSVLAGGTYNEQFF.

This chain links TRBV6-9 with TRBJ1-1; 7 bases fit TRBD1. Germline V lookup: CDR1 MNHGY, CDR2 SVAAGI. V gave up 1 base and J gave up 1 base; unmatched junction bases: 15. CDR3 length: 19 amino acids. In DNA, the CDR3 is TGTGCCAGCAGTTATTGTAATCGGATTGCGAGGACAGGGAACACTGAAGCTTTCTTT. Amino acids: CASSYCNRIARTGNTEAFF.

On this clone: Other DNA sequences in this specimen translate into the identical CDR3. The rearrangement links TRBV14 to TRBJ2-3; D perhaps matches TRBD1 (6 bases). The CDR3 extends over 15 amino acids. V gave up 1 base and J gave up 1 base, with 9 bases separating them. Germline-derived CDR1 and CDR2 are SGHDN and FVKESK. CDR3 DNA sequence: TGTGCCAGCAGCCAAGGGGGGCTTGGCACAGATACGCAGTATTTT. Its protein is CASSQGGLGTDTQYF.

This chain uses TRBV28 with TRBJ1-4; D perhaps matches TRBD1 (6 bases). V was cut by 6 bases and J by 5 bases, with 13 bases left in between. The CDR3 contains 14 residues. Germline assignment: CDR1 MDHEN and CDR2 SYDVKM. CDR3 DNA: TGTGCCAGCAGCACCGGGACACAGAATGAAAAACTGTTTTTT. Its translation: CASSTGTQNEKLFF.

This chain uses TRBV5-4 with TRBJ2-3; D perhaps matches TRBD2 (5 bases). The germline V and J ends were trimmed by 1 base and 2 bases, with 11 bases remaining between them. CDR3 length: 15 amino acids. CDR1 is SGHNT, CDR2 YYREEE, per germline (reference sequence). CDR3 amino acids: CASSLQSGFTDTQYF. In nucleotides, the CDR3 is TGTGCCAGCAGCTTGCAAAGCGGATTCACAGATACGCAGTATTTT.

This clone appeared a few times. CDR3: CASSRDRVGNTIYF. For the CDR3, the DNA is TGTGCCAGCAGCCGGGACAGGGTTGGAAACACCATATATTTT. The chain couples TRBV3-1 (or the pseudogene TRBV3-2) to TRBJ1-3, with 9 bases identical to TRBD1. This CDR3 contains 14 residues. Germline CDR1 and CDR2: LGHDT and YNNKEL (reference sequence). V lost 4 bases to trimming and J lost 3 bases; unmatched junction nucleotides: 1.

This clone was picked up one time. The chain combines TRBV29-1 with TRBJ2-1; 9 bases map to TRBD2. This CDR3 spans 13 amino acids. The junction had 2 bases not matched to a gene; V was cut back by 4 bases and J by 4 bases. Per the germline V gene, CDR1 is SQVTM and CDR2 is ANQGSEA. The CDR3 DNA reads TGCAGCGTTGGGACTAGCGAATACAATGAGCAGTTCTTC. Protein product: CSVGTSEYNEQFF.

This clone was observed a few times. This chain uses TRBV7-3 with TRBJ1-2; possibly TRBD1 for D (5 bases). Germline lookup yields CDR1 SGHTA and CDR2 FQGTGA. The ends were cut back, 5 bases at V and 4 bases at J, with 14 bases in the middle. The CDR3 sequence is 14 residues long. The chain's CDR3 is CASSLGSQGYGYTF. In DNA form, the CDR3 reads TGTGCCAGCAGCCTAGGGTCGCAGGGCTATGGCTACACCTTC.

This clone has only a few counts. Different DNA sequences within this sample yield the same CDR3. CDR3 sequence reads: CASSFPGQGTGELFF. CDR3 bases: TGTGCCAGCAGTTTCCCGGGACAGGGGACCGGGGAGCTGTTTTTT. J is TRBJ2-2 and V is TRBV28; 10 positions match TRBD1. CDR1 and CDR2 from the germline V gene are MDHEN and SYDVKM. Trimming at V came to 3 bases and at J to 5 bases, leaving 3 bases not matched to a gene. This CDR3 spans 15 amino acids.

About this clone itself: The same CDR3 arises from other DNA sequences in this sample as well. The chain is built from TRBV5-1 and TRBJ2-7; TRBD1 matches at 10 bases. With 4 bases clipped from V and 1 base from J, the junction kept 2 bases outside the gene matches. The length of the CDR3 is 14 residues. The germline CDR1 and CDR2 sequences are SGHRS and YFSETQ. The DNA of the CDR3 is TGCGCCAGCAGCCCGGGACAGGGGTCCTACGAGCAGTACTTC. It translates to CASSPGQGSYEQYF.

This clone was detected only a few times. The CDR3, as DNA: TGTGCCAGCAGCTCGACCGGGATCACCACAGATACGCAGTATTTT. Translated, it gives CASSSTGITTDTQYF. The chain carries TRBV7-3 and TRBJ2-3; tentative D call: TRBD2 (5 bases). Trimming took off 4 bases at V and 2 bases at J, with 13 bases between the two ends. Germline V gene lookup returns CDR1 SGHTA and CDR2 FQGTGA. The CDR3 loop spans 15 amino acids.

This clone was recorded once. The rearrangement joins TRBV2 to TRBJ2-1, with a tentative D call TRBD2 (6 bases). The CDR3 spans 15 residues. In germline, CDR1 is SNHLY, CDR2 FYNNEI. V was cut by 4 bases and J by 1 base, with 11 bases left in between. CDR3 sequence reads: CASSGSAGSYNEQFF. The CDR3, as DNA: TGTGCCAGCAGTGGGTCTGCGGGATCCTACAATGAGCAGTTCTTC.

The J gene is TRBJ1-1, the V gene TRBV11-2; TRBD1 is a possible D gene (6 bases). V gave up 6 bases and J gave up 0 bases, with 17 bases separating them. The CDR3 loop spans 16 amino acids. CDR1 and CDR2 (germline): SGHAT, FQNNGV. CDR3 amino acids: CASRLGQGRMNTEAFF. The CDR3 DNA follows: TGTGCCAGCAGACTAGGGCAGGGGAGAATGAACACTGAAGCTTTCTTT.

This sequence joins TRBV5-1 and TRBJ2-7; perhaps TRBD1 as D (6 bases). The CDR3 is 14 amino acids. The V end was cut by 7 bases, the J end by 2 bases, with 16 bases between. Looked up from germline, CDR1 is SGHRS and CDR2 is YFSETQ. The CDR3 nucleotides read TGCGCCAGCGGTAGGCAAGCAGGGGCCTACGAGCAGTACTTC. Residues: CASGRQAGAYEQYF.

The CDR3 spells CASSLILTGLDTGELFF. CDR3 DNA sequence: TGTGCCAGCAGCCTTATCCTCACGGGACTAGACACCGGGGAGCTGTTTTTT. The chain joins TRBV7-9 to TRBJ2-2; 8 positions agree with TRBD2. V lost 5 bases and J lost 3; bases outside the gene matches: 11. The V gene's germline CDR1 is SEHNR and CDR2 FQNEAQ (reference sequence). This CDR3 is built from 17 residues.

This sequence joins TRBV19 and TRBJ1-4; unclear D gene. Trimming removed 7 bases from V and 7 bases from J, with 16 bases in between. The CDR3 totals 14 residues. Germline-derived CDR1 and CDR2 are LNHDA and SQIVND (reference sequence). DNA of the CDR3: TGTGCCAGTACCCAAGGCCCGACTGCTGAAAAACTGTTTTTT. Encoded protein: CASTQGPTAEKLFF.

V gene TRBV7-8 combines with J gene TRBJ2-1; weak D call: TRBD2 (7 bases). The CDR3 extends over 17 amino acids. CDR1 is SGHVS and CDR2 is FQNEAQ in the germline V gene. The ends were cut back, 5 bases at V and 0 bases at J, with 17 bases in the middle. The CDR3 here is CASSAGALSSSYNEQFF. CDR3 coding DNA: TGTGCCAGCAGCGCGGGGGCCCTTTCGAGCTCCTACAATGAGCAGTTCTTC.

This clone showed up many times. The chain joins TRBV7-2 to TRBJ2-1; 15 bases are a match to TRBD2. V was clipped by 5 bases and J by 4 bases; unmatched bases: 6. Germline CDR1 and CDR2: SGHTA and FQGNSA. The CDR3 is 17 amino acids. The CDR3 here is CASSGPGLAGGYNEQFF. CDR3 nucleotide sequence: TGTGCCAGCAGCGGCCCGGGACTAGCGGGAGGTTACAATGAGCAGTTCTTC.

The V gene is TRBV5-1, the J gene TRBJ2-2; possible D gene TRBD1, 7 bases. The CDR3 loop spans 13 amino acids. Trimming took 4 bases from V and 6 from J, leaving 10 bases between them. Germline CDR1 reads SGHRS; CDR2 reads YFSETQ. The CDR3 sequence: CASSLRGAGELFF. The DNA for the CDR3 is TGCGCCAGCAGCCTCAGGGGGGCCGGGGAGCTGTTTTTT.